Below, one TCR beta chain is given with its context. The sample originates from a study of shared clonotypes between healthy human individuals. CDR1 is SGHNT and CDR2 is YENEEA in the germline V gene. The CDR3 spans 16 residues. The germline V and J ends were trimmed by 5 bases and 0 bases, with 16 bases remaining between them. Generated by immunoSEQ multiplex PCR, the TCRdb table keeps only in-frame clones and is missing some. The repertoire consists of over a million clones, with about 75% occurring once and the leading ten covering 1.2% to 1.5%. The chain has TRBV11-3 and TRBJ2-5; no clear D gene. The clonotype originates from a man aged 18 to 29 in good health. The material sequenced was memory CD4+ T cells sorted from blood. Subset indicated: CD45RA-negative fraction. The CDR3 nucleotides read TGTGCCAGCAGCCTCGGTCGAGGTGGGGACCAAGAGACCCAGTACTTC. Translated, it gives CASSLGRGGDQETQYF.